This TCR beta chain was profiled in a study of neurological immune-mediated disorders. Unsorted libraries came from 2 million PBMCs stored at -80 °C. Looked up from germline, CDR1 is DFQATT and CDR2 is SNEGSKA (reference sequence). V dropped 6 bases and J dropped 6 bases, with 9 bases sitting between them. The CDR3 spans 11 residues. Synthesis of cDNA was accomplished via 5'RACE employing 10-nucleotide random UMIs. TCRdb re-analysed the 5' RACE reads in MiXCR, keeping a single row per CDR3 protein. Among under 50,000 distinct CDR3 sequences listed, roughly 23% were seen once. At least ten counts were recorded for this clonotype.

The clonotype originates from a woman in her 70s in good health. This rearrangement joins TRBV20-1 to TRBJ2-1; a weak D match, TRBD1 (6 bases). Input material: PBMCs. CDR3 loop: CSARGGNEQFF. Here the CDR3 DNA reads TGCAGTGCCCGAGGGGGCAATGAGCAGTTCTTC.